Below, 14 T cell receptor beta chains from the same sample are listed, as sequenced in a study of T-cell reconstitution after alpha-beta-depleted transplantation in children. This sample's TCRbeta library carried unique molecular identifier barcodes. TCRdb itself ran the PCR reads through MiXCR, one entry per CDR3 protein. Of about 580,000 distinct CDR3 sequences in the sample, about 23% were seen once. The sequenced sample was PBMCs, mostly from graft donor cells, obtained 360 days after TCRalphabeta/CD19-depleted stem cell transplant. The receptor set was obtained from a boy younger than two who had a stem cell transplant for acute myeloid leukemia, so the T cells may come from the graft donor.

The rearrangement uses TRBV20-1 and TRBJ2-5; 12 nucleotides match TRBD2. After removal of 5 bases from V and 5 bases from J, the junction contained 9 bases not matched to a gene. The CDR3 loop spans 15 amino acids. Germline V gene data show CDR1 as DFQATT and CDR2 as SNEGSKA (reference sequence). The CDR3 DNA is TGCAGTGCTGCTCTAGCGGGGGGGCCCCGGGAGACCCAGTACTTC. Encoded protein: CSAALAGGPRETQYF.

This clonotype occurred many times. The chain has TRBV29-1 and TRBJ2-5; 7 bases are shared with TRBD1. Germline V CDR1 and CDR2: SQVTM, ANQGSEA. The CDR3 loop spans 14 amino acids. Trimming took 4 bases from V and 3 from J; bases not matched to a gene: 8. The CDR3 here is CSVGGQLKKETQYF. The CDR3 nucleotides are TGCAGCGTTGGGGGACAGCTGAAAAAAGAGACCCAGTACTTC.

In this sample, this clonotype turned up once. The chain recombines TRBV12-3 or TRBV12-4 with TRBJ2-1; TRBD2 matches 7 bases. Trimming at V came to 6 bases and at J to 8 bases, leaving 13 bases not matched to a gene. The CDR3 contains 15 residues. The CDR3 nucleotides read TGTGCCAGCAGCCCCGGCAGAGCGGGGATGGATGAGCAGTTCTTC. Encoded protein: CASSPGRAGMDEQFF.

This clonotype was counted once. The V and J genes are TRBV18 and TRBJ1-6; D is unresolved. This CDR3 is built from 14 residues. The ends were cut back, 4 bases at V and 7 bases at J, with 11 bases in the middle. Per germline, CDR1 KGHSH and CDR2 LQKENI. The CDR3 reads CASSRPGGNSPLHF. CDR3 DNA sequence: TGTGCCAGCTCACGCCCGGGAGGAAATTCACCCCTCCACTTT.

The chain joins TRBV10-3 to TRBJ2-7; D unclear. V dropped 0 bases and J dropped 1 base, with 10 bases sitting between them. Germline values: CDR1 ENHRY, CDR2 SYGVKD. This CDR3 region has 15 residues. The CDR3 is CAISESRQVSYEQYF. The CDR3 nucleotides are TGTGCCATCAGTGAGTCTCGTCAGGTGTCCTACGAGCAGTACTTC.

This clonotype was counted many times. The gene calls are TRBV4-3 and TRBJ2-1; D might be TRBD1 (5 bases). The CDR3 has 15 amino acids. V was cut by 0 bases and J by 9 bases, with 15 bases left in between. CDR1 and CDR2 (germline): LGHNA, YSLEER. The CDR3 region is CASSQDRGRVGEQFF. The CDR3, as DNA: TGCGCCAGCAGCCAAGATAGGGGCAGGGTTGGTGAGCAGTTCTTC.

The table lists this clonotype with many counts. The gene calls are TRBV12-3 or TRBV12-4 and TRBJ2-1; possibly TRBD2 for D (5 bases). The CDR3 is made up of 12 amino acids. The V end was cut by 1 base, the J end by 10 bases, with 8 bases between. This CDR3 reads CASSLVAGEQFF. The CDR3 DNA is TGTGCCAGCAGTTTAGTCGCGGGCGAGCAGTTCTTC.

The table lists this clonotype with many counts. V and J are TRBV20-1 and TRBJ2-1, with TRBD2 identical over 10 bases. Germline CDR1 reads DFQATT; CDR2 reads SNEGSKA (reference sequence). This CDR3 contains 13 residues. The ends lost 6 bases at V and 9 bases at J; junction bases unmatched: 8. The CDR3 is CSAVELAGSEQFF. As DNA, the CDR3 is TGCAGTGCGGTCGAACTAGCGGGGAGTGAGCAGTTCTTC.

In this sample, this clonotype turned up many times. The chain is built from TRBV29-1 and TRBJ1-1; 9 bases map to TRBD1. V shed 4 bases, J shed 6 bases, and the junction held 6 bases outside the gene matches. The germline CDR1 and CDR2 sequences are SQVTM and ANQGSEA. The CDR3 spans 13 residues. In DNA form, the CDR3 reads TGCAGCGTTGGGGGACAGGGCGGGCCTGAAGCTTTCTTT. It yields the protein CSVGGQGGPEAFF.

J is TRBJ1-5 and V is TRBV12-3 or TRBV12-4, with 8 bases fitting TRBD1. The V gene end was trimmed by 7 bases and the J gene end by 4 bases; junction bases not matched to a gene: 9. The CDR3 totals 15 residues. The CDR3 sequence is CASTEAGTGNQPQHF. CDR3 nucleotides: TGTGCCAGCACTGAGGCGGGGACAGGTAATCAGCCCCAGCATTTT.

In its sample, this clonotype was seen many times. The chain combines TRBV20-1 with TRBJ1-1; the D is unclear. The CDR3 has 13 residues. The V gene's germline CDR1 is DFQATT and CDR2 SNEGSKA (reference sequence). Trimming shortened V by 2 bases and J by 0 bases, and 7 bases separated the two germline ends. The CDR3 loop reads CSARMVLNTEAFF. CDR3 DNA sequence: TGCAGTGCTAGAATGGTCCTGAACACTGAAGCTTTCTTT.

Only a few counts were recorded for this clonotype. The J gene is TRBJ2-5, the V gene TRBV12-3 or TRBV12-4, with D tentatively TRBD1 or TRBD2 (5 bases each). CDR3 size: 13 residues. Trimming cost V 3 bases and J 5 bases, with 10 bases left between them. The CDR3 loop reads CASSLGVMETQYF. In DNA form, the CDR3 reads TGTGCCAGCAGTTTGGGGGTGATGGAGACCCAGTACTTC.

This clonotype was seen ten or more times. The CDR3 DNA is TGTGCCAGCAGTCCTGACAGACTCACTGAAGCTTTCTTT. Protein sequence: CASSPDRLTEAFF. V gene TRBV12-3 or TRBV12-4 combines with J gene TRBJ1-1; weak D call: TRBD1 (5 bases). With 5 bases removed from V and 4 bases from J, the gap between germline ends came to 11 bases. The CDR3 loop spans 13 amino acids.

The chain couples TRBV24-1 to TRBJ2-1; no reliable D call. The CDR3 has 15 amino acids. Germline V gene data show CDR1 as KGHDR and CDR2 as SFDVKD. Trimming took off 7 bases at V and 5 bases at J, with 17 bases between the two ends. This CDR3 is CATSPRGRLDNEQFF. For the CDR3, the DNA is TGTGCCACCAGCCCTCGAGGCAGGCTAGACAATGAGCAGTTCTTC.